These T cell receptor beta chains were read from a single sample in a study of T-cell memory formation after mild COVID-19. Using its own MiXCR run on the 5' RACE reads, TCRdb lists one record per CDR3 protein. This table has about 600,000 distinct CDR3 sequences, less than 25% appearing once. Sequencing was performed on PBMCs or a T cell subset sorted from them (not recorded which). The receptors stem from an adult woman who had mild COVID-19 (a few samples of this study predate the infection). Cell type and time point are not known. The CDR3 runs from the conserved cysteine through the conserved F or W.

V gene: TRBV6-2/TRBV6-3; CDR3 protein: CASSYFPGGTGAFF
V gene: TRBV6-2/TRBV6-3; CDR3 protein: CASSPRLASSSDTQYF
V gene: TRBV29-1; CDR3 protein: CSFNPGQVYNEQFF
V gene: TRBV5-1; CDR3 protein: CASRPGPSTDTQYF
V gene: TRBV20-1; CDR3 protein: CSAPDWEKLFF
V gene: TRBV7-7; CDR3 protein: CASSLDTNQPQHF
V gene: TRBV5-1; CDR3 protein: CASSLAAGSGMDEQFF
V gene: TRBV12-3/TRBV12-4; CDR3 protein: CASSRAGVTQYF
V gene: TRBV6-5; CDR3 protein: CASSYGGRAGETQYF
V gene: TRBV9; CDR3 protein: CASSVVGGPGGELFF
V gene: TRBV5-1; CDR3 protein: CASSLDMGASNTGELFF
V gene: TRBV5-6; CDR3 protein: CASSPPVGGGETQYF
V gene: TRBV4-1; CDR3 protein: CASSQVSRRQNINYGYTF
V gene: TRBV19; CDR3 protein: CASSSLRKGYTF
V gene: TRBV3-1; CDR3 protein: CASSQDQAGAREQYF
V gene: TRBV7-8; CDR3 protein: CASSLLGPGQRRDTEAFF
V gene: TRBV20-1; CDR3 protein: CSARGTAYEQYF
V gene: TRBV5-1; CDR3 protein: CASSLSGGFGTDTQYF
V gene: TRBV5-1; CDR3 protein: CASSPSDKNTEAFF
V gene: TRBV5-1; CDR3 protein: CASSYAAARVGEQFF
V gene: TRBV24-1; CDR3 protein: CATSLSGGQNQPQHF
V gene: TRBV3-1; CDR3 protein: CASSRRGYNEQYF
V gene: TRBV12-3/TRBV12-4; CDR3 protein: CASSLHGHNEQYF
V gene: TRBV10-3; CDR3 protein: CAISESTRRYNEQFF
V gene: TRBV20-1; CDR3 protein: CSARYGGASYEQYF
V gene: TRBV19; CDR3 protein: CASSIRGLNTEAFF
V gene: TRBV12-3/TRBV12-4; CDR3 protein: CASSLGGPNQPQHF
V gene: TRBV11-2; CDR3 protein: CASSLERGWTEAFF
V gene: TRBV12-3/TRBV12-4; CDR3 protein: CASSTGTSGSGDTQYF
V gene: TRBV10-3; CDR3 protein: CAIGGSGGRQYF
V gene: TRBV7-9; CDR3 protein: CASSSGQGSQYF
V gene: TRBV7-9; CDR3 protein: CASSASTSYNEQFF
V gene: TRBV29-1; CDR3 protein: CSVESLAGLEQFF